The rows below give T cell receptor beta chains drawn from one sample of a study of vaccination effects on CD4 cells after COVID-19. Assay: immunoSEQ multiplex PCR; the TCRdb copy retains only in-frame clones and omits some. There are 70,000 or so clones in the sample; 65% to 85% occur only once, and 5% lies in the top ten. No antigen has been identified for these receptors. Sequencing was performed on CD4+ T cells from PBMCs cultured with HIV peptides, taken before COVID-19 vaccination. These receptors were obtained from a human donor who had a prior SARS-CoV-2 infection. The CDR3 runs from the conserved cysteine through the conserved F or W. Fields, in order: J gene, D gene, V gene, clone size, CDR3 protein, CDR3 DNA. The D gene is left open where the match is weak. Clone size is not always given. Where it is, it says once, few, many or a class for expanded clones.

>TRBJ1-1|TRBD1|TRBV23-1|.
CASSQHSGGETEAFF
TGCGCCAGCAGTCAGCATTCAGGGGGGGAGACTGAAGCTTTCTTT
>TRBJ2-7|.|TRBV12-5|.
CASGFYRTATYEQYF
TGTGCTAGTGGTTTTTATCGTACAGCCACCTACGAGCAGTACTTC
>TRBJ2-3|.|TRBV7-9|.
CASSEHSTDTQYF
TGTGCCAGCAGCGAACATTCCACAGATACGCAGTATTTT
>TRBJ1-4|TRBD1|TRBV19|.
CASIPTPGQGGEKLFF
TGTGCCAGTATTCCCACCCCCGGACAGGGGGGGGAAAAACTGTTTTTT
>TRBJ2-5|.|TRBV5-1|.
CASSPRQGRGGETQYF
TGCGCCAGCAGCCCCCGACAGGGGAGGGGTGGGGAGACCCAGTACTTC
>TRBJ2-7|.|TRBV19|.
CASRTYGTSAYEQYF
TGTGCCAGTAGAACTTACGGGACAAGCGCCTACGAGCAGTACTTC
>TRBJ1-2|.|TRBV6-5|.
CASSYERDYGYTF
TGTGCCAGCAGTTACGAGAGGGACTATGGCTACACCTTC
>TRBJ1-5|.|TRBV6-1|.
CASSEGKGQLYQPQHF
TGTGCCAGCAGTGAAGGGAAAGGACAATTATATCAGCCCCAGCATTTT
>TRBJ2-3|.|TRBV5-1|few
CASSLGGTPDASDTQYF
TGCGCCAGCAGCTTGGGAGGGACACCCGACGCATCAGATACGCAGTATTTT
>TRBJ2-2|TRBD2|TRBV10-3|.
CAISLAGGNTGELFF
TGTGCCATCAGTCTAGCGGGAGGGAACACCGGGGAGCTGTTTTTT
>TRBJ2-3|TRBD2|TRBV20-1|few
CSASDRLAGGTDTQYF
TGCAGTGCTAGTGATAGGCTAGCGGGGGGGACAGATACGCAGTATTTT
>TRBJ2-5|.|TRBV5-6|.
CASSLEEKETQYF
TGTGCCAGCAGCTTGGAGGAGAAAGAGACCCAGTACTTC
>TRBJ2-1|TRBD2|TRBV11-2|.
CASILGLAGSGEQFF
TGTGCCAGCATCCTTGGGCTAGCGGGGAGCGGGGAGCAGTTCTTC
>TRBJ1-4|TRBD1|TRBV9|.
CASSVGTGSGGIDEKLFF
TGTGCCAGCAGCGTAGGGACAGGGTCCGGCGGGATAGATGAAAAACTGTTTTTT
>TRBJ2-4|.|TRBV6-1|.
CASSESYRNIQYF
TGTGCCAGCAGTGAATCCTACAGGAACATTCAGTACTTC
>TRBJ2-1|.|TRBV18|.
CASSPGWAGLGNEQFF
TGTGCCAGCTCACCCGGGTGGGCAGGGCTAGGGAATGAGCAGTTCTTC
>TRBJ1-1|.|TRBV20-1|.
CSAERGTEAFF
TGCAGTGCGGAAAGAGGGACTGAAGCTTTCTTT
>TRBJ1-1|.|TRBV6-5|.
CASSFRAGRNTEAFF
TGTGCCAGCAGTTTCAGGGCGGGTAGGAACACTGAAGCTTTCTTT
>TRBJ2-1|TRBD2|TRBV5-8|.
CASSLGLAGGNEQFF
TGTGCCAGCAGCTTGGGACTAGCGGGCGGCAATGAGCAGTTCTTC
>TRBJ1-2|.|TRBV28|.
CASSAPTGRTGYGYTF
TGTGCCAGCAGCGCCCCCACAGGGCGTACAGGCTATGGCTACACCTTC
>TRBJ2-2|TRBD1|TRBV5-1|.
CASSLTGEQELFF
TGCGCCAGCAGCTTAACAGGGGAGCAGGAGCTGTTTTTT
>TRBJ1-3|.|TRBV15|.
CATSSGGSGNTIYF
TGTGCCACCAGCAGTGGGGGGTCTGGAAACACCATATATTTT
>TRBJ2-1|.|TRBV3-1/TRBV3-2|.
CASSQFGYNEQFF
TGTGCCAGCAGCCAATTTGGGTACAATGAGCAGTTCTTC
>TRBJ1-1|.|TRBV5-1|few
CASSPEWGQNTEAFF
TGCGCCAGCAGCCCGGAGTGGGGGCAGAACACTGAAGCTTTCTTT
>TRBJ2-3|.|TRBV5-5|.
CASSPDVEKSDTQYF
TGTGCCAGCAGCCCAGACGTCGAAAAGTCGGATACGCAGTATTTT
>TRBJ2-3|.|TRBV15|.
CATSRQKNRAGTDTQYF
TGTGCCACCAGCAGACAAAAGAACAGGGCGGGCACAGATACGCAGTATTTT
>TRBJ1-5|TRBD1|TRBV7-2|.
CASSFYRGEGNQPQHF
TGTGCCAGCAGCTTCTACAGGGGTGAGGGCAATCAGCCCCAGCATTTT
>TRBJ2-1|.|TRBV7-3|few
CASSLDGGASYNEQFF
TGTGCCAGCAGCTTAGACGGGGGTGCCTCCTACAATGAGCAGTTCTTC
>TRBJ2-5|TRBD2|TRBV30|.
CAWSVPGGGGETQYF
TGTGCCTGGAGTGTACCGGGAGGGGGAGGAGAGACCCAGTACTTC
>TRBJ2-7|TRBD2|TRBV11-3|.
CASSSEPTSDEQYF
TGTGCCAGCAGCTCCGAACCGACTAGCGACGAGCAGTACTTC
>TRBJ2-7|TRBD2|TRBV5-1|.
CASSLAYSGGRNYEQYF
TGCGCCAGCAGCTTGGCCTATAGCGGGGGGCGTAACTACGAGCAGTACTTC
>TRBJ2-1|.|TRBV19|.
CASSIGLVLYNEQFF
TGTGCCAGTAGTATAGGACTAGTGTTGTACAATGAGCAGTTCTTC
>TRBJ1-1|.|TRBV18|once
CASSPAGGWYTEAFF
TGTGCCAGCTCACCTGCGGGCGGCTGGTACACTGAAGCTTTCTTT
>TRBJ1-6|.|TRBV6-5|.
CATGHFLSYNSPLHF
TGTGCCACCGGACATTTCCTCTCCTATAATTCACCCCTCCACTTT
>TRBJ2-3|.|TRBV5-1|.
CASSLGVPGYTDTQYF
TGCGCCAGCAGCCTGGGTGTGCCAGGGTACACAGATACGCAGTATTTT
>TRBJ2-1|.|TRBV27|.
CASSQAGLETDNEQFF
TGTGCCAGCAGCCAGGCAGGGCTCGAAACTGACAATGAGCAGTTCTTC
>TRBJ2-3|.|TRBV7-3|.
CASSKRGTLTDTQYF
TGTGCCAGCAGTAAGCGAGGGACTCTCACAGATACGCAGTATTTT
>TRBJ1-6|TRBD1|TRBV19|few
CASMEGTGGFSPLHF
TGTGCCAGTATGGAGGGGACAGGGGGTTTTTCACCCCTCCACTTT
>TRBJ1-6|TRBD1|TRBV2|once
CASSGTGGSYNSPLHF
TGTGCCAGCAGTGGGACAGGGGGCTCCTATAATTCACCCCTCCACTTT
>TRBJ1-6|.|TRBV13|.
CASSSTGSYNSPLHF
TGTGCCAGCAGCTCTACAGGGTCCTATAATTCACCCCTCCACTTT
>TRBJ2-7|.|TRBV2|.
CASSNGRAYEQYF
TGTGCCAGCAGTAATGGGCGCGCCTACGAGCAGTACTTC
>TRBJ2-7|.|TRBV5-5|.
CASSESNYEQYF
TGTGCCAGCAGCGAAAGTAACTACGAGCAGTACTTC
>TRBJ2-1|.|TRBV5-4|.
CASSGLGVPYNEQFF
TGTGCCAGCAGCGGTCTGGGGGTACCCTACAATGAGCAGTTCTTC
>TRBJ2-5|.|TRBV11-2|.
CASSFGAGLQETQYF
TGTGCCAGCAGCTTTGGGGCAGGACTCCAAGAGACCCAGTACTTC
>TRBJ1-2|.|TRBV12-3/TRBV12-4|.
CASTLTTEGYTF
TGTGCCAGCACCCTTACTACCGAGGGCTACACCTTC
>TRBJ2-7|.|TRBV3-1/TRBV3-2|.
CASSQSQRSPVSSYEQYF
TGTGCCAGCAGCCAAAGCCAACGATCGCCGGTTAGCTCCTACGAGCAGTACTTC
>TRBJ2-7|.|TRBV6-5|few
CASSPGTLNSYEQYF
TGTGCCAGCAGCCCCGGGACGCTCAACTCCTACGAGCAGTACTTC
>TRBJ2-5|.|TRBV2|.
CASSGWETQYF
TGTGCCAGCAGTGGGTGGGAGACCCAGTACTTC
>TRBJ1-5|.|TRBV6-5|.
CASSYTYNQPQHF
TGTGCCAGCAGTTACACCTACAATCAGCCCCAGCATTTT
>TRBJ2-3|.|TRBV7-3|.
CASSLSGVGDTQYF
TGTGCCAGCAGCTTAAGCGGGGTAGGAGATACGCAGTATTTT
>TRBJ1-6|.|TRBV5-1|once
CASSPDIDPSYNSPLHF
TGCGCCAGCAGCCCAGACATCGACCCCTCCTATAATTCACCCCTCCACTTT
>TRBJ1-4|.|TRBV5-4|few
CASSFRPGPEKLFF
TGTGCCAGCAGCTTTCGTCCAGGGCCTGAAAAACTGTTTTTT
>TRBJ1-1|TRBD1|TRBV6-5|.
CASRPQQGATEAFF
TGTGCCAGCAGACCTCAACAGGGGGCCACTGAAGCTTTCTTT
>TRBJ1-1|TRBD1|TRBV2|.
CASSARQGARTEALF
TGTGCCAGCAGTGCGCGACAGGGGGCGCGAACTGAAGCTTTATTT